A selection of T cell receptor beta chains follows, all from one sample in a study of shared clonotypes between healthy human individuals. Using immunoSEQ multiplex PCR, the repertoire was profiled, and TCRdb retains in-frame clones only, with some absent. The sample has 2 million to 3 million clones, over 85% seen once. The source material was naive CD4+ T cells from PBMCs. These receptors originate from a man in his late teens or twenties in good health. Some clones in this sample may be carry-over from other donors' samples. CDR3s leave out the opening cysteine and the closing phenylalanine or tryptophan.

v_call: TRBV27; cdr3_aa: ASSLSIRRDTEAF
v_call: TRBV23-1; cdr3_aa: ASSQVRDRKGHEQF
v_call: TRBV9; cdr3_aa: ASSVGVSEGEKLF
v_call: TRBV6-1; cdr3_aa: ASSVTTGLWEKLF
v_call: TRBV19; cdr3_aa: ASSSLAGGETQY
v_call: TRBV21-1; cdr3_aa: ASSKSYFFRTDTQY
v_call: TRBV28; cdr3_aa: ASSFPVLAGGNTIY
v_call: TRBV18; cdr3_aa: ASSLTGKGIEQF
v_call: TRBV9; cdr3_aa: ASSPHQGGELF
v_call: TRBV11-2; cdr3_aa: ASSLDSVGRGGTTGNEQF
v_call: TRBV5-6; cdr3_aa: ASSFRLAGNPSTDTQY
v_call: TRBV4-1; cdr3_aa: ASSRSGGLSYNEQF
v_call: TRBV4-2; cdr3_aa: ASSQGTGESETQY
v_call: TRBV28; cdr3_aa: ASYSPQGAGTEAF
v_call: TRBV28; cdr3_aa: ASSPQRGSGEKLF
v_call: TRBV7-6; cdr3_aa: ASRQPGGAGQETQY
v_call: TRBV18; cdr3_aa: ASSPRGQVGSEQY
v_call: TRBV5-1; cdr3_aa: ASSRETSQSSKQY
v_call: TRBV9; cdr3_aa: ASSEGRANTGELF
v_call: TRBV19; cdr3_aa: ASGTSGRTGELF
v_call: TRBV7-2; cdr3_aa: ASSLVPQGADTQY
v_call: TRBV15; cdr3_aa: ATSSGVGRGFNQPQH
v_call: TRBV30; cdr3_aa: AWRGVDTQY
v_call: TRBV4-1; cdr3_aa: ASSHDGTVTDTQY
v_call: TRBV5-1; cdr3_aa: ASTFRTGALNTEAF
v_call: TRBV28; cdr3_aa: ASRTGLGYYGYT
v_call: TRBV18; cdr3_aa: ASSPYSGTNTGELF
v_call: TRBV28; cdr3_aa: ASSKGTNYGYT
v_call: TRBV15; cdr3_aa: ATSRVSGPGNEQF